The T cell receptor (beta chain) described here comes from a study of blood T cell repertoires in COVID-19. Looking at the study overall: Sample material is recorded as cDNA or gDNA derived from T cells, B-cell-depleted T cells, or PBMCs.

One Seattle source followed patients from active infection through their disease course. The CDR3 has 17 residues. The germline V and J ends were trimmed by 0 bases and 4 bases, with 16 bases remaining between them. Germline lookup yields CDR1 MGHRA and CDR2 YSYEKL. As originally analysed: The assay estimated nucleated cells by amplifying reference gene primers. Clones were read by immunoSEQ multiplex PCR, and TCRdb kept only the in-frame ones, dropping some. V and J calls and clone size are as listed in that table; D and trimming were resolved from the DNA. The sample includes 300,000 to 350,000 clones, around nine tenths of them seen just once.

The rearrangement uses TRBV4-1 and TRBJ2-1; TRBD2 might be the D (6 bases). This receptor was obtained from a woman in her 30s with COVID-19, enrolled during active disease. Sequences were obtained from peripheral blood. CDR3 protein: CASSQDPGGMAYNEQFF. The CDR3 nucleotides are TGCGCCAGCAGCCAAGATCCCGGCGGGATGGCTTACAATGAGCAGTTCTTC.